Reported below is one TCR beta chain. Its antigen is still unknown. The assay was immunoSEQ multiplex PCR, and TCRdb's table has in-frame clones only and misses some. The repertoire holds roughly 14,000 clones, with about 70% as singletons. This entry is derived from a study of tumor-infiltrating lymphocytes in localized non-small cell lung cancer. Study results and limitations: Different pieces of the same tissue went to different assays, confounding technical variation with intratumor heterogeneity.

The receptor was derived from a human donor with non-small cell lung cancer. The sample was lung tumor tissue.

The CDR3 spells CASSPGRGTLEQYF. The CDR3, as DNA: TGTGCCAGCAGTCCCGGACGGGGGACCCTCGAGCAGTACTTC. The rearrangement joins TRBV6-6 to TRBJ2-7, with a weak D call TRBD2 (6 bases). Germline-derived CDR1 and CDR2 are MNHNY and SVGAGI (reference sequence). The CDR3 has 14 amino acids. Trimming shortened V by 5 bases and J by 6 bases, and 17 bases separated the two germline ends.